Given below is one T cell receptor beta chain in context. Its antigen is currently unknown. This record belongs to a study of shared clonotypes between healthy human individuals. Notes on the study in general: Larger estimated richness was generally recorded for naive subsets relative to memory subsets.

The germline gives CDR1 SQVTM, CDR2 ANQGSEA. The CDR3 length is 14 residues. Trimming cost V 7 bases and J 7 bases; bases outside gene matches: 6. Assay used: immunoSEQ multiplex PCR; TCRdb lists only in-frame clones, some missing. The sample lists 2 million to 2.5 million clones; 85% to 95% were seen once. J is TRBJ2-1 and V is TRBV29-1, with 14 positions matching TRBD2. This receptor was identified in a man aged 18-30 years in good health. Some clones in this sample may be carry-over from other donors' samples. Sequencing used naive CD4+ T cells from PBMCs. Indicated subset: CD45RA+ positively selected. Here the CDR3 DNA reads TGCAGCGGTGGACTAGCGGGAGGTCCTAATGAGCAGTTCTTC. This translates into CSGGLAGGPNEQFF.